The next 2 T cell receptor beta chains were all read from a single sample in a study of B cell selection in AIRE deficiency. Sorted regulatory T cells were CD4-positive, CD25-high and CD127-low or negative. Libraries were prepared by immunoSEQ multiplex PCR; TCRdb keeps only in-frame clonotypes and omits some of them. Altogether roughly 24,000 clones are present, 92% being singletons, with the ten largest covering around 1.1%. Material for sequencing was CD4+CD25+ Tregs sorted from PBMCs. The receptors derive from a human donor in good health.

This clone was observed once. The CDR3 DNA reads TGCGCCAGCAGTTCAATGGCAGGGGTAGAAAAACTGTTTTTT. Encoded protein: CASSSMAGVEKLFF. The chain employs TRBV5-1 and TRBJ1-4; TRBD1 might be the D (6 bases). Germline V gene lookup returns CDR1 SGHRS and CDR2 YFSETQ. The CDR3 is 14 residues long. V was trimmed by 5 bases and J by 8 bases, leaving 16 bases between them.

This clone was seen a handful of times. The chain is built from TRBV19 and TRBJ1-2; D may be TRBD1 (5 bases). The V end lost 4 bases, the J end lost 3 bases, and 6 bases lay between the germline ends. Germline V gives CDR1 LNHDA, CDR2 SQIVND (reference sequence). The CDR3 has 12 amino acids. The CDR3: CASSRGDYGYTF. The CDR3 coding sequence is TGTGCCAGTAGTAGGGGCGACTATGGCTACACCTTC.